One and the same sample provided the 17 T cell receptor beta chains below, sequenced in a study of human T cells and chemical hapten exposure. Someone pulled total RNA out of unfractionated whole blood. Each CDR3 protein gets one entry after TCRdb re-called the 5' RACE reads with MiXCR. Counted here are 81,000 or so distinct CDR3 sequences, 6% to 8.5% occurring once; the ten biggest clones make up 2% to 2.5%. The receptors stem from a male donor in good health.

This clonotype has only a few counts. V usage is TRBV11-3 and J usage is TRBJ2-1; TRBD2 aligns across 10 bases. After removal of 0 bases from V and 2 bases from J, the junction contained 1 base not matched to a gene. The CDR3 contains 16 residues. Germline CDR1 is SGHNT and CDR2 is YENEEA. CDR3 DNA: TGTGCCAGCAGCTTAGACAGCGGGGGGGCCTACAATGAGCAGTTCTTC. Its protein is CASSLDSGGAYNEQFF.

This clonotype occurred many times. The chain has TRBV7-9 and TRBJ2-3; D is ambiguous. The germline CDR1 and CDR2 sequences are SEHNR and FQNEAQ (reference sequence). This CDR3 contains 13 residues. V was pared by 1 base and J by 0 bases, with 2 bases between. The CDR3, as DNA: TGTGCCAGCAGCTTAGTTAGCACAGATACGCAGTATTTT. Translation gives CASSLVSTDTQYF.

This clonotype was observed at least ten times. The chain carries TRBV5-4 and TRBJ1-5; unclear D gene. Trimming left V 0 bases short and J 4 bases short, with 11 bases between. The CDR3 is 15 residues long. Per the germline V gene, CDR1 is SGHNT and CDR2 is YYREEE (reference sequence). The DNA for the CDR3 is TGTGCCAGCAGCTTGGACCCAAGGGCGAATCAGCCCCAGCATTTT. Translating it yields CASSLDPRANQPQHF.

The gene calls are TRBV24-1 and TRBJ1-5; 8 bases fit TRBD1. V shed 3 bases and J 6 bases; nucleotides not matched to a gene: 21. In germline, CDR1 is KGHDR, CDR2 SFDVKD. CDR3 size: 20 residues. The CDR3 here is CATSDVFRQGKRKKGQPQHF. CDR3 nucleotides: TGTGCCACCAGTGATGTCTTCCGACAGGGGAAAAGGAAAAAGGGTCAGCCCCAGCATTTT.

A few counts support this clonotype. The chain has TRBV12-3 or TRBV12-4 and TRBJ2-5; D perhaps matches TRBD2 (5 bases). This CDR3 has 16 amino acids. V was trimmed by 6 bases and J by 4 bases, leaving 21 bases between them. Here the CDR3 reads CASSSTAASRGETQYF. CDR3 coding DNA: TGTGCCAGCAGCTCTACCGCGGCTAGCCGGGGAGAGACCCAGTACTTC.

The table lists this clonotype with a few counts. The chain recombines TRBV12-3 or TRBV12-4 with TRBJ1-1; tentative D call: TRBD1 (6 bases). The V end was cut by 6 bases, the J end by 4 bases, with 18 bases between. The CDR3 consists of 15 residues. CDR3 sequence reads: CASSWWWGGGTEAFF. CDR3 nucleotide sequence: TGTGCCAGCAGCTGGTGGTGGGGGGGCGGCACTGAAGCTTTCTTT.

In nucleotides, the CDR3 is TGTGCCACCACATCCCTTATGACAGGGCGCCTCGACAATTCCTACAATGAGCAGTTCTTC. It specifies CATTSLMTGRLDNSYNEQFF. The J gene is TRBJ2-1, the V gene TRBV12-3 or TRBV12-4, with 7 bases identical to TRBD1. Trimming cost V 10 bases and J 1 base; bases outside gene matches: 25. This CDR3 contains 20 residues.

This clonotype was observed many times. The rearrangement links TRBV15 to TRBJ2-3, with D possibly matching TRBD2 (6 bases). This CDR3 has 14 amino acids. Per germline, CDR1 LNHNV and CDR2 YYDKDF (reference sequence). V lost 2 bases and J 3 bases, leaving 9 bases between the germline ends. As DNA, the CDR3 is TGTGCCACCAGCAGACCCGGGAGTACAGATACGCAGTATTTT. Protein: CATSRPGSTDTQYF.

This clonotype occurred a few times. The chain employs TRBV5-1 and TRBJ2-1; 8 bases fit TRBD2. CDR1 and CDR2 (germline): SGHRS, YFSETQ. This CDR3 contains 17 residues. The V and J ends lost 0 bases and 4 bases, in that order; junction bases with no gene match: 9. The CDR3 sequence: CASSLEWGLELYNEQFF. The CDR3 bases are TGCGCCAGCAGCTTGGAGTGGGGACTAGAATTATACAATGAGCAGTTCTTC. The variable domain in full, with the rest retrieved from reference TRBV5-1 and TRBJ2-1, is KAGVTQTPRYLIKTRGQQVTLSCSPISGHRSVSWYQQTPGQGLQFLFEYFSETQRNKGNFPGRFSGRQFSNSRSEMNVSTLELGDSALYLCASSLEWGLELYNEQFFGPGTRLTVL.

This clonotype was detected many times. This chain connects TRBV11-2 to TRBJ2-1; D unclear. Per germline, CDR1 SGHAT and CDR2 FQNNGV. The ends were cut back, 5 bases at V and 2 bases at J, with 10 bases in the middle. This CDR3 has 14 amino acids. The CDR3 nucleotides are TGTGCCAGCAGCGACGACGGTACCTACAATGAGCAGTTCTTC. This codes for CASSDDGTYNEQFF.

This clonotype appeared a few times. The chain is built from TRBV5-1 and TRBJ1-5; D not certain. The CDR3 contains 14 residues. The V and J ends lost 2 bases and 0 bases respectively, with 6 bases between them. In germline, CDR1 is SGHRS, CDR2 YFSETQ. The CDR3 sequence: CASSLGYSNQPQHF. CDR3 DNA: TGCGCCAGCAGCTTAGGATATAGCAATCAGCCCCAGCATTTT.

This clonotype was found a few times. The V and J genes are TRBV3-1 and TRBJ2-1; D ambiguous. Germline CDR1 reads LGHDT; CDR2 reads YNNKEL (reference sequence). This CDR3 is 13 amino acids long. V was trimmed by 4 bases and J by 9 bases, leaving 13 bases between them. Here the CDR3 DNA reads TGTGCCAGCAGCCTAAGTGGGCCGAGTGAGCAGTTCTTC. Translating it yields CASSLSGPSEQFF.

The sample holds many counts of this clonotype. This rearrangement joins TRBV4-3 to TRBJ1-3; TRBD1 aligns across 9 bases. CDR3 length equals 18 residues. Trimming at V came to 1 base and at J to 0 bases, leaving 7 bases not matched to a gene. The germline CDR1 and CDR2 sequences are LGHNA and YSLEER. In DNA form, the CDR3 reads TGCGCCAGCAGCCAAGGCCCGGGACAGGGAAACTCTGGAAACACCATATATTTT. Translation: CASSQGPGQGNSGNTIYF.

This clonotype was detected a few times. The chain employs TRBV7-9 and TRBJ2-7; 8 positions agree with TRBD2. CDR1 and CDR2 (germline): SEHNR, FQNEAQ (reference sequence). The CDR3 contains 12 residues. Trimming at V came to 6 bases and at J to 7 bases, leaving 5 bases not matched to a gene. As DNA, the CDR3 is TGTGCCAGCAGGGCTCTAGCGGGTGAGCAGTACTTC. Translating it yields CASRALAGEQYF. The complete variable domain, with remaining parts taken from reference TRBV7-9 and TRBJ2-7, reads DTGVSQNPRHKITKRGQNVTFRCDPISEHNRLYWYRQTLGQGPEFLTYFQNEAQLEKSRLLSDRFSAERPKGSFSTLEIQRTEQGDSAMYLCASRALAGEQYFGPGTRLTVT.

This sequence joins TRBV7-2 and TRBJ1-2, with D unresolved. CDR3 length: 13 amino acids. Trimming took off 3 bases at V and 5 bases at J, with 10 bases between the two ends. The germline CDR1 and CDR2 sequences are SGHTA and FQGNSA. Here the CDR3 DNA reads TGTGCCAGCAGCTTCGATCCCGCATATGGCTACACCTTC. It encodes CASSFDPAYGYTF.

The table lists this clonotype with a few counts. V usage is TRBV5-1 and J usage is TRBJ2-2; the D gene is possibly TRBD1 (6 bases). This CDR3 is 16 amino acids long. Trimming left V 4 bases short and J 0 bases short, with 13 bases between. The germline V gene encodes CDR1 SGHRS and CDR2 YFSETQ. In DNA, the CDR3 is TGCGCCAGCAGCCGAAGGGACACCCCGAACACCGGGGAGCTGTTTTTT. Its protein is CASSRRDTPNTGELFF.

This sequence joins TRBV5-1 and TRBJ2-7; D possibly uses TRBD1 or TRBD2 (5 bases each). This CDR3 spans 14 amino acids. Germline V gives CDR1 SGHRS, CDR2 YFSETQ. Trimming removed 4 bases from V and 4 bases from J, with 15 bases in between. The chain's CDR3 is CASSVRDGTYEQYF. DNA of the CDR3: TGCGCCAGCAGCGTCCGGGACGGGACGTACGAGCAGTACTTC. The whole variable domain, filled in from reference TRBV5-1 and TRBJ2-7, reads KAGVTQTPRYLIKTRGQQVTLSCSPISGHRSVSWYQQTPGQGLQFLFEYFSETQRNKGNFPGRFSGRQFSNSRSEMNVSTLELGDSALYLCASSVRDGTYEQYFGPGTRLTVT.